This entry lists 21 T cell receptor beta chains sequenced from one sample in a study of blood T cells in healthy people across ages. Next came a second PCR, run for about 7 to 12 cycles, which used a sample-barcoded 5' primer along with a J-beta primer mix. TCRdb redid the calling of the 5' RACE reads with MiXCR, one entry per CDR3 protein. The data hold about 1.8 million distinct CDR3 sequences, with less than 50% observed a single time. What was sequenced was blood. These receptors were collected from a woman aged 40 to 50 in good health.

The chain combines TRBV7-9 with TRBJ2-1, with D maybe TRBD1 (5 bases). The CDR3 covers 15 residues. V lost 5 bases and J lost 5, with 16 bases in between. In germline, CDR1 is SEHNR, CDR2 FQNEAQ (reference sequence). The CDR3, as DNA: TGTGCCAGCAGCGCCGACAGAGTTCAGAACAATGAGCAGTTCTTC. Translating gives CASSADRVQNNEQFF.

The gene calls are TRBV5-1 and TRBJ2-7; tentatively, D is TRBD1 (6 bases). The CDR3 is made up of 15 amino acids. The germline CDR1 and CDR2 sequences are SGHRS and YFSETQ. V lost 0 bases and J lost 2, with 12 bases in between. CDR3 nucleotides: TGCGCCAGCAGCTTGGAGACAGGAGTTACCTACGAGCAGTACTTC. Translating gives CASSLETGVTYEQYF. The variable domain in full, completed from reference TRBV5-1 and TRBJ2-7, reads KAGVTQTPRYLIKTRGQQVTLSCSPISGHRSVSWYQQTPGQGLQFLFEYFSETQRNKGNFPGRFSGRQFSNSRSEMNVSTLELGDSALYLCASSLETGVTYEQYFGPGTRLTVT.

This clonotype was counted between two and nine times. The rearrangement links TRBV12-3 or TRBV12-4 to TRBJ1-2, with D hard to call. V lost 5 bases and J 2 bases, leaving 12 bases between the germline ends. The CDR3 length is 14 residues. The CDR3 is CASSIGRANYGYTF. CDR3 nucleotides: TGTGCCAGCAGTATAGGGAGAGCGAACTATGGCTACACCTTC.

The rearrangement links TRBV9 to TRBJ2-5, with D tentatively TRBD2 (7 bases). The V end lost 0 bases, the J end lost 0 bases, and 12 bases lay between the germline ends. Germline assignment: CDR1 SGDLS and CDR2 YYNGEE. The CDR3 is 16 amino acids. CDR3 protein: CASSVDGGGNQETQYF. CDR3 nucleotide sequence: TGTGCCAGCAGCGTAGATGGCGGGGGCAACCAAGAGACCCAGTACTTC.

This clonotype has more than one count but fewer than ten. The chain joins TRBV11-2 to TRBJ2-3; 9 bases agree with TRBD2. With V trimmed by 2 bases and J by 1 base, 4 bases remained unmatched. This CDR3 spans 16 amino acids. Germline CDR1 and CDR2: SGHAT and FQNNGV. CDR3 in amino acids: CASSLTLAGGTDTQYF. The CDR3 region has the DNA TGTGCCAGCAGCTTAACCTTAGCGGGGGGCACAGATACGCAGTATTTT. The full variable domain, its missing parts supplied by reference TRBV11-2 and TRBJ2-3, is EAGVAQSPRYKIIEKRQSVAFWCNPISGHATLYWYQQILGQGPKLLIQFQNNGVVDDSQLPKDRFSAERLKGVDSTLKIQPAKLEDSAVYLCASSLTLAGGTDTQYFGPGTRLTVL.

V and J are TRBV28 and TRBJ2-3, with 9 bases that match TRBD2. The germline gives CDR1 MDHEN, CDR2 SYDVKM. Unmatched junction bases numbered 2, after V lost 5 bases and J lost 2 bases. The CDR3 runs to 14 residues. The CDR3 DNA sequence: TGTGCCAGCAGTGGGACTAGCCTCACAGATACGCAGTATTTT. It encodes CASSGTSLTDTQYF.

The count of this clonotype is one. This chain uses TRBV12-5 with TRBJ2-3; D is perhaps TRBD1 (5 bases). V was clipped by 5 bases and J by 0 bases, with 21 bases between them. Per germline, CDR1 LGHNT and CDR2 FRNRAP. The CDR3 covers 18 residues. CDR3: CASGLFPTGPSSTDTQYF. The CDR3, as DNA: TGTGCTAGTGGTCTATTCCCTACAGGCCCGTCTAGCACAGATACGCAGTATTTT.

The rearrangement links TRBV5-1 to TRBJ2-3; D ambiguous. CDR3 length equals 15 residues. Germline assignment: CDR1 SGHRS and CDR2 YFSETQ. Trimming shortened V by 1 base and J by 4 bases, and 13 bases separated the two germline ends. The CDR3 loop is CASSLMNSLADTQYF. The CDR3 DNA reads as TGCGCCAGCAGCTTGATGAATTCTCTGGCAGATACGCAGTATTTT.

Of note for this clonotype: Mismatch with germline at one junction end may stem from a read error. This rearrangement joins TRBV29-1 to TRBJ2-7; 7 nucleotides line up with TRBD2. Germline lookup yields CDR1 SQVTM and CDR2 ANQGSEA. The CDR3 is made up of 13 amino acids. CDR3: CSVAASGDNERYF. CDR3 in DNA: TGCAGCGTTGCGGCTAGCGGAGACAATGAGCGGTACTTC.

This clonotype has just a few counts. CDR3: CATSMAYNGQETQYF. The CDR3, as DNA: TGTGCCACCAGCATGGCCTACAATGGGCAAGAGACCCAGTACTTC. J is TRBJ2-5 and V is TRBV15; D not resolved. This CDR3 spans 15 amino acids. Germline V CDR1 and CDR2: LNHNV, YYDKDF (reference sequence). V lost 4 bases to trimming and J lost 2 bases, with 14 bases between them. The whole variable domain, remainder taken from reference TRBV15 and TRBJ2-5, is DAMVIQNPRYQVTQFGKPVTLSCSQTLNHNVMYWYQQKSSQAPKLLFHYYDKDFNNEADTPDNFQSRRPNTSFCFLDIRSPGLGDTAMYLCATSMAYNGQETQYFGPGTRLLVL.

Concerning this clonotype: One end of the junction fails to match germline, which may point to a read error. The chain couples TRBV6-5 to TRBJ2-3; 9 positions match TRBD1. Per germline, CDR1 MNHEY and CDR2 SVGAGI. This CDR3 spans 16 amino acids. CDR3 DNA sequence: TGTGCCGGCAGTTTCTGGACAGGGGAGGGCACAGATACGCAGTATTTT. This codes for CAGSFWTGEGTDTQYF.

DNA of the CDR3: TGTGCCAGCAGCGTACCCAGAACCGGGACAGGCTCTGGGGCCAACGTCCTGACTTTC. Its translation: CASSVPRTGTGSGANVLTF. The chain carries TRBV9 and TRBJ2-6; 8 nucleotides agree with TRBD1. Germline CDR1 and CDR2: SGDLS and YYNGEE. V shed 1 base, J shed 0 bases, and the junction held 9 bases outside the gene matches. This CDR3 comprises 19 residues. Based on the CDR3 plus reference TRBV9 and TRBJ2-6, the full variable domain is DSGVTQTPKHLITATGQRVTLRCSPRSGDLSVYWYQQSLDQGLQFLIQYYNGEERAKGNILERFSAQQFPDLHSELNLSSLELGDSALYFCASSVPRTGTGSGANVLTFGAGSRLTVL.

The gene calls are TRBV18 and TRBJ2-5; D unclear. Germline V gene lookup returns CDR1 KGHSH and CDR2 LQKENI. The V end was cut by 2 bases, the J end by 4 bases, with 8 bases between. The CDR3 length is 13 residues. CDR3 DNA: TGTGCCAGCTCACCATCGACTGGAGAGACCCAGTACTTC. Translated, it gives CASSPSTGETQYF.

This sequence joins TRBV4-1 and TRBJ2-3; perhaps TRBD2 as D (7 bases). Trimming removed 1 base at V and 7 bases at J, with 15 bases between. In germline, CDR1 is MGHRA, CDR2 YSYEKL. This CDR3 comprises 15 residues. The CDR3 bases are TGCGCCAGCAGCCAAGTAGGGGGGGGGTCGAATACGCAGTATTTT. Its protein product is CASSQVGGGSNTQYF.

The CDR3 here is CASSRTGKQETQYF. The CDR3 nucleotides read TGTGCCAGCAGCCGTACAGGGAAGCAAGAGACCCAGTACTTC. This chain joins TRBV12-3 or TRBV12-4 and TRBJ2-5; tentative D call: TRBD1 (6 bases). Trimming shortened V by 6 bases and J by 2 bases, and 13 bases separated the two germline ends. This CDR3 contains 14 residues.

V is TRBV20-1 and J is TRBJ2-5; 9 bases agree with TRBD2. This CDR3 has 13 amino acids. From germline, CDR1 is DFQATT and CDR2 SNEGSKA (reference sequence). Trimming at V came to 3 bases and at J to 5 bases, leaving 4 bases not matched to a gene. The CDR3 coding sequence is TGCAGTGCTAGGAGGGGACTAGCCGAGACCCAGTACTTC. Residues: CSARRGLAETQYF.

This clonotype was recorded many times. One base away lies a much larger clone, so this may be a sequencing read error. The chain combines TRBV29-1 with TRBJ2-1, with 11 bases identical to TRBD1. CDR1 is SQVTM, CDR2 ANQGSEA, per germline. The CDR3 has 13 residues. The V gene end was trimmed by 7 bases and the J gene end by 7 bases; junction bases not matched to a gene: 6. The DNA of the CDR3 is TGCAGCGGGGGACAGGGGGGGTGGAATGAGCAGTTCTTC. As protein: CSGGQGGWNEQFF.

This clonotype came up a few times. The V gene is TRBV4-1, the J gene TRBJ1-2, with a tentative D call TRBD1 (6 bases). From germline, CDR1 is MGHRA and CDR2 YSYEKL. V was clipped by 3 bases and J by 2 bases, with 16 bases between them. CDR3 length: 16 residues. As DNA, the CDR3 is TGCGCCAGCAGCCATGTACCGGGACAAGGAAACTATGGCTACACCTTC. It is translated as CASSHVPGQGNYGYTF.

The chain joins TRBV6-1 to TRBJ2-3; 11 nucleotides match TRBD1. Germline V gives CDR1 MNHNS, CDR2 SASEGT. CDR3 length equals 16 residues. J lost 2 bases, V lost 5 bases, and 6 bases had no gene match. This chain's CDR3 is CASSLRDRGITDTQYF. In DNA form, the CDR3 reads TGTGCCAGCAGTTTGCGGGACAGGGGGATCACAGATACGCAGTATTTT.

The chain has TRBV28 and TRBJ1-6, with a weak D call TRBD1 (6 bases). Germline lookup yields CDR1 MDHEN and CDR2 SYDVKM. The CDR3 extends over 15 amino acids. With 2 bases removed from V and 10 bases from J, the gap between germline ends came to 15 bases. CDR3 protein: CASSLGGQRDSPLHF. The DNA for the CDR3 is TGTGCCAGCAGTTTAGGAGGACAGCGTGACTCACCCCTCCACTTT.

V usage is TRBV14 and J usage is TRBJ2-1; tentatively, D is TRBD2 (6 bases). Per the germline V gene, CDR1 is SGHDN and CDR2 is FVKESK. The CDR3 is 16 residues long. The germline V and J ends were trimmed by 4 bases and 3 bases, with 16 bases remaining between them. In DNA form, the CDR3 reads TGTGCCAGCAGCCCTCAGCGGGCCGTAAACTACAATGAGCAGTTCTTC. This sequence encodes CASSPQRAVNYNEQFF.